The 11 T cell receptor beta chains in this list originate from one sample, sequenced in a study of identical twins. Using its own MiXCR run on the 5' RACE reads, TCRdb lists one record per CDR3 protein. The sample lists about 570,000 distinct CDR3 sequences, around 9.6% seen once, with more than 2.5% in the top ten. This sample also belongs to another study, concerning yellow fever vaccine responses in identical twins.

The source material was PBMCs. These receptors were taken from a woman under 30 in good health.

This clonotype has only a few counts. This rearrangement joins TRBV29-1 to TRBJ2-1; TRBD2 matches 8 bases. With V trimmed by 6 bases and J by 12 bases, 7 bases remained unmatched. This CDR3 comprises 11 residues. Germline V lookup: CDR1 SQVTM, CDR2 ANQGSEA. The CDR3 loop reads CSVRGGTWQFF. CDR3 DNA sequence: TGCAGCGTCCGGGGGGGGACTTGGCAGTTCTTC.

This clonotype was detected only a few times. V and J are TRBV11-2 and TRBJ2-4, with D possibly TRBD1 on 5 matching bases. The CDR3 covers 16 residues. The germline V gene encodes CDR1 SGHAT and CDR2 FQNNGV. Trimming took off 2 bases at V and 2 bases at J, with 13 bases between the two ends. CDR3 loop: CASSLLGRVTKNIQYF. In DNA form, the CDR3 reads TGTGCCAGCAGCTTACTGGGCAGGGTTACCAAAAACATTCAGTACTTC. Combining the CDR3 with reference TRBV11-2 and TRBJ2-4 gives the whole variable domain EAGVAQSPRYKIIEKRQSVAFWCNPISGHATLYWYQQILGQGPKLLIQFQNNGVVDDSQLPKDRFSAERLKGVDSTLKIQPAKLEDSAVYLCASSLLGRVTKNIQYFGAGTRLSVL.

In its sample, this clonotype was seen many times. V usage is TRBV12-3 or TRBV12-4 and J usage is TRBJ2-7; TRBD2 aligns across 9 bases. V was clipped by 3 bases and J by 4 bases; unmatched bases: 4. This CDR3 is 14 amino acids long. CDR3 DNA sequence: TGTGCCAGCAGTTTCTCTAGCGGGACTTACGAGCAGTACTTC. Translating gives CASSFSSGTYEQYF.

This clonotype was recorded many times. Here the CDR3 reads CASSPTRVEQFF. CDR3 DNA sequence: TGTGCCAGCAGCCCAACTCGCGTTGAGCAGTTCTTC. This chain connects TRBV12-3 or TRBV12-4 to TRBJ2-1; unclear D gene. V gave up 6 bases and J gave up 9 bases, with 12 bases separating them. This CDR3 is built from 12 residues.

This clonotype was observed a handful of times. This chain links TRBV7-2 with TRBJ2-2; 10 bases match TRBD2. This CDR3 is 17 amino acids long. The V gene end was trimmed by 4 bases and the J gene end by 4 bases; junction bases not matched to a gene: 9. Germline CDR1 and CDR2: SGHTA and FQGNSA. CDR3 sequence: CASSYHSGTSATGELFF. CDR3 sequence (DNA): TGTGCCAGCAGCTACCATTCCGGGACTAGCGCCACCGGGGAGCTGTTTTTT.

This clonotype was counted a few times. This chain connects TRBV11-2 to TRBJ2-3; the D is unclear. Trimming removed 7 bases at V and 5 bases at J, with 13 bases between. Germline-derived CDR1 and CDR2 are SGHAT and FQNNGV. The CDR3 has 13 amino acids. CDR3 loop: CASTQALRDTQYF. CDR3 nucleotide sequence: TGTGCCAGCACCCAAGCCCTTAGAGATACGCAGTATTTT.

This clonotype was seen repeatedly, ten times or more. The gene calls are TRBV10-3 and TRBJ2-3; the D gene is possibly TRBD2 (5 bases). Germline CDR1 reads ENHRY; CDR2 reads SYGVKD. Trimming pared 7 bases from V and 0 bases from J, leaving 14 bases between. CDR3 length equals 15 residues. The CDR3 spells CAITEGGKSTDTQYF. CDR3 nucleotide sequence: TGTGCCATCACCGAGGGCGGAAAGAGCACAGATACGCAGTATTTT.

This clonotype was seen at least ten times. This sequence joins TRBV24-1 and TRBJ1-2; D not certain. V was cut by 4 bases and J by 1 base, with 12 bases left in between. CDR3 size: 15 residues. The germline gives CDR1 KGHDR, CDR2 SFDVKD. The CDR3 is CATSELDGDNYGYTF. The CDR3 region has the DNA TGTGCCACCAGTGAATTGGACGGCGATAACTATGGCTACACCTTC.

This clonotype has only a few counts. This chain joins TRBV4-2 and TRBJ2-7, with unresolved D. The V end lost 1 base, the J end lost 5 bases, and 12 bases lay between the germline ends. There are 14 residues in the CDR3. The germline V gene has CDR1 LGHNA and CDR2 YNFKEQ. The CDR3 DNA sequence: TGTGCCAGCAGCCAAGTTCTAGTTGACGACGAGCAGTACTTC. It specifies CASSQVLVDDEQYF.

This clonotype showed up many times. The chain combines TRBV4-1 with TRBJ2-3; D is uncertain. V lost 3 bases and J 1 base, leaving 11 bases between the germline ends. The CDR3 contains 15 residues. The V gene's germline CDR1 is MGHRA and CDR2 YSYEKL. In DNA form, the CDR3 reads TGCGCCAGCAGCCATCTTCCCCTGGGCACAGATACGCAGTATTTT. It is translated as CASSHLPLGTDTQYF.

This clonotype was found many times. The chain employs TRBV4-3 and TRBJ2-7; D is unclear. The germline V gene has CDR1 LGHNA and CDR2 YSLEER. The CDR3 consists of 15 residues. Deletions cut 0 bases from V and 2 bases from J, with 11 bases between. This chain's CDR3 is CASSQDWDGTYEQYF. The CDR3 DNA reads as TGCGCCAGCAGCCAAGACTGGGATGGGACCTACGAGCAGTACTTC.